These 6 T cell receptor beta chains came from one sample sequenced in a study of Graves' ophthalmopathy and Graves' hyperthyroidism. RNA transcripts served as template for amplifying TCR beta CDR3 sequences. After a first-round RT-PCR with HTBI primers, a second-round multiplex PCR was run. Each CDR3 protein gets one entry after TCRdb re-called the multiplex PCR reads with MiXCR. The repertoire holds about 380,000 distinct CDR3 sequences, with less than 20% as singletons. Material for sequencing was peripheral blood. Receptors were obtained from a woman aged 18-29 years with stable Graves' hyperthyroidism.

This chain joins TRBV27 and TRBJ1-6, with D maybe TRBD1 (5 bases). Germline lookup yields CDR1 MNHEY and CDR2 SMNVEV (reference sequence). This CDR3 region has 17 residues. V dropped 6 bases and J dropped 0 bases, with 15 bases sitting between them. Written as DNA, the CDR3 is TGTGCCAGCAGCCGGGACTCCTTAAGCTCCTATAATTCACCCCTCCACTTT. It encodes CASSRDSLSSYNSPLHF.

The chain joins TRBV6-5 to TRBJ2-7, with D possibly matching TRBD1 (6 bases). Germline V lookup: CDR1 MNHEY, CDR2 SVGAGI. This CDR3 has 14 residues. The germline V and J ends were trimmed by 3 bases and 6 bases, with 15 bases remaining between them. CDR3 protein: CASSYPGTSLEQYF. The CDR3 region has the DNA TGTGCCAGCAGTTATCCCGGGACAAGTCTCGAGCAGTACTTC.

The table lists this clonotype with many counts. The J gene is TRBJ2-7, the V gene TRBV5-1; D remains ambiguous. This CDR3 spans 14 amino acids. Trimming took 4 bases from V and 3 from J, leaving 14 bases between them. Germline CDR1 reads SGHRS; CDR2 reads YFSETQ. The CDR3: CASSLIDNVYEQYF. The DNA of the CDR3 is TGCGCCAGCAGCCTAATTGACAATGTCTACGAGCAGTACTTC. Using reference TRBV5-1 and TRBJ2-7 for the parts outside the CDR3, the full variable domain is KAGVTQTPRYLIKTRGQQVTLSCSPISGHRSVSWYQQTPGQGLQFLFEYFSETQRNKGNFPGRFSGRQFSNSRSEMNVSTLELGDSALYLCASSLIDNVYEQYFGPGTRLTVT.

The table lists this clonotype with many counts. The chain carries TRBV15 and TRBJ1-5; TRBD1 might be the D (6 bases). Germline assignment: CDR1 LNHNV and CDR2 YYDKDF (reference sequence). CDR3 length: 15 residues. The V end lost 3 bases, the J end lost 5 bases, and 14 bases lay between the germline ends. This CDR3 reads CATSSGQFGDQPQHF. CDR3 coding DNA: TGTGCCACCAGCAGTGGACAGTTTGGGGATCAGCCCCAGCATTTT.

This clonotype has only a few counts. A read error may explain this, as a much larger clone is one base away. This chain connects TRBV28 to TRBJ2-7, with 9 positions matching TRBD1. CDR1 is MDHEN and CDR2 is SYDVKM in the germline V gene. The CDR3 length is 13 residues. The trim removed 5 bases at V and 5 bases at J, leaving 4 bases unmatched. The CDR3 protein is CASSRTGVHEQYF. As DNA, the CDR3 is TGTGCCAGCAGTCGGACAGGGGTCCACGAGCAGTACTTC.

The sample holds many counts of this clonotype. The chain combines TRBV2 with TRBJ1-4; 8 bases agree with TRBD1. V was clipped by 6 bases and J by 5 bases; unmatched bases: 8. The CDR3 is 15 residues long. Germline V gene data show CDR1 as SNHLY and CDR2 as FYNNEI. CDR3 protein: CASRDRVGLNEKLFF. The CDR3 nucleotides are TGTGCCAGCAGGGACAGGGTGGGCTTGAATGAAAAACTGTTTTTT.